The 7 T cell receptor beta chains listed next were all sequenced from one sample in a study of identical twins. Each CDR3 protein is one row after TCRdb ran MiXCR on the 5' RACE reads. In the table there are more than 600,000 distinct CDR3 sequences, approximately 18% of which are singletons. These same data were also listed under a study on T cells expressing NK-cell markers.

Sequencing was performed on PBMCs. The receptors derive from a woman aged 18-29 years in good health.

The chain links TRBV6-1 to TRBJ2-3; 7 positions match TRBD1. J gave up 3 bases and V 10 bases, and 10 bases lay outside the gene matches. Per the germline V gene, CDR1 is MNHNS and CDR2 is SASEGT. CDR3 length: 14 amino acids. CDR3 amino acids: CATLWGQSTDTQYF. For the CDR3, the DNA is TGTGCCACCCTGTGGGGACAGTCGACAGATACGCAGTATTTT.

This clonotype was seen more than once but under ten times. This sequence joins TRBV9 and TRBJ2-1, with D possibly being TRBD2 (5 bases). The CDR3 covers 16 residues. Trimming took off 1 base at V and 9 bases at J, with 20 bases between the two ends. Germline-derived CDR1 and CDR2 are SGDLS and YYNGEE. The CDR3, as DNA: TGTGCCAGCAGCGTAACCGACTACCCAAGGAGAGGTGAGCAGTTCTTC. This encodes CASSVTDYPRRGEQFF.

In this sample, this clonotype turned up a few times. The chain has TRBV9 and TRBJ2-5; 10 nucleotides agree with TRBD1. Looked up from germline, CDR1 is SGDLS and CDR2 is YYNGEE. After removal of 1 base from V and 4 bases from J, the junction contained 7 bases not matched to a gene. The CDR3 totals 16 residues. CDR3 residues: CASSVTGTGVLETQYF. Here the CDR3 DNA reads TGTGCCAGCAGCGTAACCGGGACAGGGGTTTTAGAGACCCAGTACTTC.

The sample holds a few counts of this clonotype. The V gene is TRBV6-5, the J gene TRBJ1-1, with D possibly being TRBD1 (5 bases). Looked up from germline, CDR1 is MNHEY and CDR2 is SVGAGI. The CDR3 is 14 residues long. V lost 0 bases, J lost 3 bases, and 8 bases lay in between. CDR3 residues: CASSYSAGHTEAFF. The CDR3 DNA reads TGTGCCAGCAGTTACTCGGCGGGGCACACTGAAGCTTTCTTT.

This clonotype was seen more than once but under ten times. V and J are TRBV7-6 and TRBJ2-7; D might be TRBD1 (6 bases). The CDR3 extends over 14 amino acids. V lost 1 base and J 2 bases, leaving 9 bases between the germline ends. The germline V gene has CDR1 SGHVS and CDR2 FNYEAQ. The CDR3 sequence: CASSLEGTTYEQYF. In DNA form, the CDR3 reads TGTGCCAGCAGCTTAGAAGGGACAACCTACGAGCAGTACTTC.

The chain uses TRBV7-6 and TRBJ2-1; 16 bases are shared with TRBD2. This CDR3 contains 19 residues. Germline assignment: CDR1 SGHVS and CDR2 FNYEAQ. J lost 9 bases, V lost 5 bases, and 16 bases had no gene match. CDR3 loop: CASSPRQGGTSGRAGEQFF. The CDR3 DNA reads TGTGCCAGCAGCCCCAGGCAGGGGGGGACTAGCGGGAGGGCCGGTGAGCAGTTCTTC.

This sequence joins TRBV12-3 or TRBV12-4 and TRBJ1-6; D is uncertain. Trimming cost V 3 bases and J 7 bases, with 10 bases left between them. The CDR3 length is 14 residues. The CDR3 DNA reads TGTGCCAGCAGTTTTCGACTGGGAAATTCACCCCTCCACTTT. Amino acid sequence: CASSFRLGNSPLHF.